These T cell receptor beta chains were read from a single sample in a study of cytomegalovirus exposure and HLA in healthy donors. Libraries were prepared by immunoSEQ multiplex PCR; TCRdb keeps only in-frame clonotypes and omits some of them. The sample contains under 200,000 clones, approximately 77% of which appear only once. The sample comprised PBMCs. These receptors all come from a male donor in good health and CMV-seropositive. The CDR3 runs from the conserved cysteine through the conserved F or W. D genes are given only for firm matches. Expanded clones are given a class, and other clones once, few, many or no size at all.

CDR3aa: CASSRGQGRADTQYF
CDR3nt: TGCGCCAGCAGCCGGGGACAGGGTAGGGCAGATACGCAGTATTTT
d_gene: TRBD1
v_gene: TRBV4-1
j_gene: TRBJ2-3
abundance: NA

CDR3aa: CASSETGTGWPLNEKLFF
CDR3nt: TGTGCCAGCAGTGAAACCGGGACAGGGTGGCCCCTTAATGAAAAACTGTTTTTT
d_gene: TRBD1
v_gene: TRBV7-9
j_gene: TRBJ1-4
abundance: NA

CDR3aa: CASSGTGLDEQFF
CDR3nt: TGCGCCAGCAGCGGGACAGGGCTGGATGAGCAGTTCTTC
d_gene: TRBD1
v_gene: TRBV5-1
j_gene: TRBJ2-1
abundance: once

CDR3aa: CASSYIIGTGNYGYTF
CDR3nt: TGTGCCAGCAGTTACATCATTGGGACAGGGAACTATGGCTACACCTTC
d_gene: TRBD1
v_gene: TRBV6-5
j_gene: TRBJ1-2
abundance: NA

CDR3aa: CSSGRGLAGQETQYF
CDR3nt: TGTTCCAGCGGAAGAGGACTAGCGGGCCAAGAGACCCAGTACTTC
d_gene: TRBD2
v_gene: TRBV7-9
j_gene: TRBJ2-5
abundance: NA

CDR3aa: CASSSGLGLYNEQFF
CDR3nt: TGTGCCAGCAGCTCGGGACTAGGCCTATACAATGAGCAGTTCTTC
d_gene: TRBD2
v_gene: TRBV5-4
j_gene: TRBJ2-1
abundance: NA

CDR3aa: CASHWTAYNEQFF
CDR3nt: TGTGCCAGTCATTGGACAGCCTACAATGAGCAGTTCTTC
d_gene: NA
v_gene: TRBV6-6
j_gene: TRBJ2-1
abundance: NA

CDR3aa: CASSSGTATEAFF
CDR3nt: TGTGCCAGCAGCTCCGGAACAGCAACTGAAGCTTTCTTT
d_gene: NA
v_gene: TRBV7-9
j_gene: TRBJ1-1
abundance: NA

CDR3aa: CASAMDTGELFF
CDR3nt: TGTGCCAGCGCGATGGACACCGGGGAGCTGTTTTTT
d_gene: NA
v_gene: TRBV2
j_gene: TRBJ2-2
abundance: NA

CDR3aa: CASIGSGASTDTQYF
CDR3nt: TGCGCCAGCATTGGCTCTGGGGCAAGCACAGATACGCAGTATTTT
d_gene: NA
v_gene: TRBV5-1
j_gene: TRBJ2-3
abundance: few

CDR3aa: CASSPDRVNQPQHF
CDR3nt: TGTGCCAGCTCACCGGACAGGGTAAATCAGCCCCAGCATTTT
d_gene: TRBD1
v_gene: TRBV18
j_gene: TRBJ1-5
abundance: once

CDR3aa: CASSSPDRAAYEQYF
CDR3nt: TGTGCCAGCAGCTCCCCGGACAGGGCCGCCTACGAGCAGTACTTC
d_gene: TRBD1
v_gene: TRBV6-5
j_gene: TRBJ2-7
abundance: once

CDR3aa: CASSYSGGTQYF
CDR3nt: TGTGCCAGCAGCTACTCTGGGGGGACGCAGTATTTT
d_gene: NA
v_gene: TRBV5-4
j_gene: TRBJ2-3
abundance: NA

CDR3aa: CAISVGIIDRPNTEAFF
CDR3nt: TGTGCCATCAGTGTTGGAATTATAGACAGACCGAACACTGAAGCTTTCTTT
d_gene: NA
v_gene: TRBV10-3
j_gene: TRBJ1-1
abundance: NA

CDR3aa: CASSYRAGADYEQYF
CDR3nt: TGTGCCAGCAGTTACAGAGCGGGGGCCGACTACGAGCAGTACTTC
d_gene: TRBD2
v_gene: TRBV6-5
j_gene: TRBJ2-7
abundance: few

CDR3aa: CASSRTSGGSSYEQYF
CDR3nt: TGCGCCAGCAGTAGGACTAGCGGGGGGTCGTCCTACGAGCAGTACTTC
d_gene: TRBD2
v_gene: TRBV5-1
j_gene: TRBJ2-7
abundance: NA

CDR3aa: CASSEAHEGNTIYF
CDR3nt: TGTGCCAGCAGTGAGGCACATGAGGGAAACACCATATATTTT
d_gene: NA
v_gene: TRBV13
j_gene: TRBJ1-3
abundance: NA

CDR3aa: CASSSEGETQYF
CDR3nt: TGTGCTAGCAGCTCTGAGGGAGAGACCCAGTACTTC
d_gene: NA
v_gene: TRBV7-7
j_gene: TRBJ2-5
abundance: NA

CDR3aa: CASSSPYSTSGAVSQYF
CDR3nt: TGTGCCAGCAGTTCCCCCTACTCGACTAGCGGAGCCGTGTCCCAGTACTTC
d_gene: TRBD2
v_gene: TRBV27
j_gene: TRBJ2-5
abundance: NA

CDR3aa: CASSPRTGGGEQFF
CDR3nt: TGTGCCAGCTCACCGAGGACAGGGGGGGGTGAGCAGTTCTTC
d_gene: TRBD1
v_gene: TRBV18
j_gene: TRBJ2-1
abundance: few

CDR3aa: CASSRLRVPGGTAYEQYF
CDR3nt: TGTGCCAGCAGCCGACTGAGGGTCCCAGGAGGGACAGCCTACGAGCAGTACTTC
d_gene: NA
v_gene: TRBV14
j_gene: TRBJ2-7
abundance: NA

CDR3aa: CASSRGQGMNTEAFF
CDR3nt: TGCGCCAGCAGCCGCGGACAGGGGATGAACACTGAAGCTTTCTTT
d_gene: TRBD1
v_gene: TRBV4-1
j_gene: TRBJ1-1
abundance: few

CDR3aa: CASSPGKFFLTDTQYF
CDR3nt: TGTGCCAGCAGCCCCGGGAAATTCTTTCTCACAGATACGCAGTATTTT
d_gene: NA
v_gene: TRBV11-1
j_gene: TRBJ2-3
abundance: NA

CDR3aa: CASSLAYGGDYGYTF
CDR3nt: TGTGCCAGCAGCTTGGCCTATGGAGGGGACTATGGCTACACCTTC
d_gene: NA
v_gene: TRBV5-5
j_gene: TRBJ1-2
abundance: few

CDR3aa: CASSVTSGKETQYF
CDR3nt: TGTGCCAGCAGCGTTACCAGCGGAAAAGAGACCCAGTACTTC
d_gene: NA
v_gene: TRBV9
j_gene: TRBJ2-5
abundance: NA

CDR3aa: CASSLNLDSSNQPQHF
CDR3nt: TGTGCCAGCAGCTTAAACTTGGACAGTAGCAATCAGCCCCAGCATTTT
d_gene: NA
v_gene: TRBV7-8
j_gene: TRBJ1-5
abundance: NA

CDR3aa: CASSLVVTNTGELFF
CDR3nt: TGCGCCAGCAGCTTGGTAGTAACGAACACCGGGGAGCTGTTTTTT
d_gene: NA
v_gene: TRBV5-1
j_gene: TRBJ2-2
abundance: once

CDR3aa: CASSVGGGGLWTGELFF
CDR3nt: TGTGCCAGCAGCGTAGGAGGGGGGGGGCTTTGGACCGGGGAGCTGTTTTTT
d_gene: NA
v_gene: TRBV9
j_gene: TRBJ2-2
abundance: NA

CDR3aa: CASSGLAGVLSSYNEQFF
CDR3nt: TGTGCCAGCAGTGGACTAGCGGGGGTCCTGAGCTCCTACAATGAGCAGTTCTTC
d_gene: TRBD2
v_gene: TRBV2
j_gene: TRBJ2-1
abundance: NA

CDR3aa: CASSPNLSSYEQYF
CDR3nt: TGTGCCAGCAGCCCCAACTTGAGCTCCTACGAGCAGTACTTC
d_gene: NA
v_gene: TRBV9
j_gene: TRBJ2-7
abundance: NA

CDR3aa: CASSLGSDSGETQYF
CDR3nt: TGTGCCAGCAGCTTAGGAAGTGACAGCGGGGAGACCCAGTACTTC
d_gene: NA
v_gene: TRBV7-2
j_gene: TRBJ2-5
abundance: NA

CDR3aa: CASSLNDRAFTGELFF
CDR3nt: TGTGCCAGCAGCTTGAATGACAGGGCTTTCACCGGGGAGCTGTTTTTT
d_gene: TRBD1
v_gene: TRBV5-5
j_gene: TRBJ2-2
abundance: NA

CDR3aa: CASSLGGGNDGYTF
CDR3nt: TGCGCCAGCAGCTTGGGGGGGGGCAACGATGGCTACACCTTC
d_gene: NA
v_gene: TRBV5-1
j_gene: TRBJ1-2
abundance: NA